This is a list of T cell receptor beta chains from one sample in a study of blood T cells in healthy people across ages. MiXCR was run by TCRdb on the 5' RACE reads, yielding one entry per CDR3 protein. The repertoire includes hundreds of thousands of distinct CDR3 sequences, about 62% of them detected once, and around 22% sits in the top ten. What was sequenced was blood. All receptors derive from a man in his thirties or forties in good health. The CDR3 runs from the conserved cysteine through the conserved F or W. The order of the fields is D gene, J gene, V gene, clone size, CDR3 protein, CDR3 DNA. A D gene is named only where the DNA matches it firmly. Rows may omit the clone size; those that give it use once, few, many or a size class.

d_call: -; j_call: TRBJ2-1; v_call: TRBV12-3/TRBV12-4; clone_size: few; cdr3_aa: CASSLKEQFF; cdr3_nt: TGTGCCAGCAGTTTAAAGGAGCAGTTCTTC
d_call: -; j_call: TRBJ2-4; v_call: TRBV29-1; clone_size: few; cdr3_aa: CSVKAAGSKNIQYF; cdr3_nt: TGCAGCGTTAAAGCGGCGGGGAGCAAAAACATTCAGTACTTC
d_call: TRBD2; j_call: TRBJ2-7; v_call: TRBV28; clone_size: -; cdr3_aa: CASSRGGAGGYEQYF; cdr3_nt: TGTGCCAGCAGCCGGGGAGGGGCGGGTGGCTACGAGCAGTACTTC
d_call: -; j_call: TRBJ2-7; v_call: TRBV4-3; clone_size: -; cdr3_aa: CASSQVEGALPPYEQYF; cdr3_nt: TGCGCCAGCAGCCAGGTAGAAGGGGCCTTACCTCCCTACGAGCAGTACTTC
d_call: -; j_call: TRBJ1-2; v_call: TRBV7-2; clone_size: few; cdr3_aa: CASSFRLGDGYTF; cdr3_nt: TGTGCCAGCAGCTTCCGCCTTGGTGATGGCTACACCTTC
d_call: -; j_call: TRBJ1-2; v_call: TRBV20-1; clone_size: few; cdr3_aa: CSARDLDTSLYGYTF; cdr3_nt: TGCAGTGCTAGAGACTTGGACACTAGTCTCTATGGCTACACCTTC
d_call: TRBD2; j_call: TRBJ2-7; v_call: TRBV7-9; clone_size: -; cdr3_aa: CASSPSGSAGEQYF; cdr3_nt: TGTGCCAGCAGCCCGAGCGGGAGCGCGGGCGAGCAGTACTTC
d_call: -; j_call: TRBJ1-2; v_call: TRBV7-9; clone_size: few; cdr3_aa: CASTEQGYGYTF; cdr3_nt: TGTGCCAGCACAGAACAGGGCTATGGCTACACCTTC
d_call: -; j_call: TRBJ2-5; v_call: TRBV20-1; clone_size: -; cdr3_aa: CSAQTLWTQYF; cdr3_nt: TGCAGTGCCCAGACCCTGTGGACCCAGTACTTC
d_call: TRBD1; j_call: TRBJ1-1; v_call: TRBV29-1; clone_size: -; cdr3_aa: CSVTGQGVTEAFF; cdr3_nt: TGCAGCGTGACCGGACAGGGGGTGACTGAAGCTTTCTTT
d_call: TRBD2; j_call: TRBJ2-5; v_call: TRBV2; clone_size: -; cdr3_aa: CASSGRPGLAVNEQYF; cdr3_nt: TGTGCCAGCAGTGGCCGCCCGGGACTAGCAGTCAATGAGCAGTACTTC
d_call: -; j_call: TRBJ1-5; v_call: TRBV7-2; clone_size: once; cdr3_aa: CASSQVGGASNQPQHF; cdr3_nt: TGTGCCAGCAGCCAGGTGGGGGGGGCTAGCAATCAGCCCCAGCATTTT
d_call: -; j_call: TRBJ2-7; v_call: TRBV5-1; clone_size: few; cdr3_aa: CASSLMWGSSYEQYF; cdr3_nt: TGCGCCAGCAGCTTGATGTGGGGGAGCTCCTACGAGCAGTACTTC
d_call: -; j_call: TRBJ2-5; v_call: TRBV5-1; clone_size: -; cdr3_aa: CASSLKLGLQETQYF; cdr3_nt: TGCGCCAGCAGCTTGAAGCTGGGCCTCCAAGAGACCCAGTACTTC
d_call: -; j_call: TRBJ1-2; v_call: TRBV20-1; clone_size: few; cdr3_aa: CSARPGVDYGYTF; cdr3_nt: TGCAGTGCTAGGCCGGGGGTGGACTATGGCTACACCTTC
d_call: TRBD2; j_call: TRBJ2-3; v_call: TRBV5-1; clone_size: -; cdr3_aa: CASSPGLAGPNTGDTQYF; cdr3_nt: TGCGCCAGCAGCCCGGGACTAGCGGGACCCAACACAGGGGATACGCAGTATTTT
d_call: -; j_call: TRBJ2-7; v_call: TRBV15; clone_size: once; cdr3_aa: CATSVGFEGFGEQYF; cdr3_nt: TGTGCTACCAGCGTAGGGTTCGAGGGCTTCGGCGAGCAGTACTTC
d_call: TRBD1; j_call: TRBJ1-2; v_call: TRBV27; clone_size: -; cdr3_aa: CASSHTGGDGYTF; cdr3_nt: TGTGCCAGCAGCCATACAGGGGGCGATGGCTACACCTTC
d_call: -; j_call: TRBJ2-5; v_call: TRBV6-1; clone_size: -; cdr3_aa: CASSEIETQYF; cdr3_nt: TGTGCCAGCAGTGAAATAGAGACCCAGTACTTC
d_call: -; j_call: TRBJ2-1; v_call: TRBV20-1; clone_size: -; cdr3_aa: CSARDPWGHEQFF; cdr3_nt: TGCAGTGCTAGAGATCCCTGGGGACATGAGCAGTTCTTC
d_call: -; j_call: TRBJ2-7; v_call: TRBV20-1; clone_size: few; cdr3_aa: CSAETNPFSYEQYF; cdr3_nt: TGCAGTGCCGAGACTAACCCCTTCTCCTACGAGCAGTACTTC
d_call: -; j_call: TRBJ2-3; v_call: TRBV20-1; clone_size: -; cdr3_aa: CSADLTGYGAPDTQYF; cdr3_nt: TGCAGTGCTGACCTGACAGGTTATGGGGCCCCAGATACGCAGTATTTT
d_call: -; j_call: TRBJ2-7; v_call: TRBV7-6; clone_size: few; cdr3_aa: CASSLGPPQGEQYF; cdr3_nt: TGTGCCAGCAGCTTAGGCCCTCCACAGGGCGAGCAGTACTTC
d_call: TRBD2; j_call: TRBJ2-7; v_call: TRBV20-1; clone_size: few; cdr3_aa: CSAPKPGLAVHEQYF; cdr3_nt: TGCAGTGCTCCTAAACCGGGACTAGCGGTCCACGAGCAGTACTTC
d_call: -; j_call: TRBJ2-6; v_call: TRBV4-2; clone_size: -; cdr3_aa: CASSSQTGTKSGANVLTF; cdr3_nt: TGTGCCAGCAGCTCCCAGACAGGGACTAAGTCTGGGGCCAACGTCCTGACTTTC
d_call: TRBD1; j_call: TRBJ2-1; v_call: TRBV29-1; clone_size: few; cdr3_aa: CSVEDSGTGNPNEQFF; cdr3_nt: TGCAGCGTTGAAGATTCCGGGACAGGTAACCCCAATGAGCAGTTCTTC
d_call: -; j_call: TRBJ2-1; v_call: TRBV7-6; clone_size: -; cdr3_aa: CASSLRPPGLHWDEQFF; cdr3_nt: TGTGCCAGCAGCTTAAGGCCACCGGGACTCCACTGGGATGAGCAGTTCTTC
d_call: -; j_call: TRBJ2-5; v_call: TRBV12-3/TRBV12-4; clone_size: -; cdr3_aa: CASTQGGGRVETQYF; cdr3_nt: TGTGCCAGCACTCAGGGGGGGGGCCGGGTAGAGACCCAGTACTTC
d_call: -; j_call: TRBJ1-2; v_call: TRBV10-3; clone_size: -; cdr3_aa: CAIGSESLLGDGYTF; cdr3_nt: TGTGCCATCGGCAGTGAGAGCCTCTTAGGGGATGGCTACACCTTC
d_call: TRBD2; j_call: TRBJ2-3; v_call: TRBV3-1; clone_size: -; cdr3_aa: CASSGGSLEETDTQYF; cdr3_nt: TGTGCCAGTAGCGGGGGGTCCCTCGAGGAGACAGATACGCAGTATTTT
d_call: -; j_call: TRBJ2-1; v_call: TRBV7-9; clone_size: -; cdr3_aa: CASSFQGEHNEQFF; cdr3_nt: TGTGCCAGCAGCTTTCAGGGAGAGCACAATGAGCAGTTCTTC
d_call: -; j_call: TRBJ1-1; v_call: TRBV29-1; clone_size: -; cdr3_aa: CSVGFVNTEAFF; cdr3_nt: TGCAGCGTTGGGTTTGTGAACACTGAAGCTTTCTTT
d_call: -; j_call: TRBJ2-7; v_call: TRBV5-1; clone_size: many; cdr3_aa: CASSFRDALVQEYF; cdr3_nt: TGCGCCAGCAGCTTCCGGGACGCCTTAGTTCAGGAGTACTTC
d_call: TRBD2; j_call: TRBJ2-3; v_call: TRBV30; clone_size: -; cdr3_aa: CAWTVAGADTQYF; cdr3_nt: TGTGCCTGGACAGTAGCGGGAGCAGATACGCAGTATTTT
d_call: TRBD1; j_call: TRBJ2-1; v_call: TRBV6-6; clone_size: -; cdr3_aa: CASGDTGTGGYEQFF; cdr3_nt: TGTGCCAGCGGGGATACCGGGACAGGGGGCTATGAGCAGTTCTTC
d_call: TRBD1; j_call: TRBJ1-1; v_call: TRBV7-9; clone_size: few; cdr3_aa: CASSLGLQGVGTEAFF; cdr3_nt: TGTGCCAGCAGCTTGGGCCTACAGGGGGTGGGAACTGAAGCTTTCTTT
d_call: -; j_call: TRBJ2-7; v_call: TRBV3-1; clone_size: few; cdr3_aa: CASSQALSEQYF; cdr3_nt: TGTGCCAGCAGCCAAGCACTATCCGAGCAGTACTTC
d_call: -; j_call: TRBJ1-1; v_call: TRBV20-1; clone_size: -; cdr3_aa: CSASSSRVTEAFF; cdr3_nt: TGCAGTGCTAGTTCTTCCAGGGTAACCGAAGCTTTCTTT
d_call: TRBD1; j_call: TRBJ2-5; v_call: TRBV29-1; clone_size: -; cdr3_aa: CSVGRGQGGQYF; cdr3_nt: TGCAGCGTGGGTAGGGGACAGGGAGGACAGTACTTC
d_call: -; j_call: TRBJ2-5; v_call: TRBV4-2; clone_size: few; cdr3_aa: CASSPPDSGTQYF; cdr3_nt: TGTGCCAGCAGCCCCCCGGACAGTGGGACCCAGTACTTC
d_call: -; j_call: TRBJ2-7; v_call: TRBV25-1; clone_size: -; cdr3_aa: CASSEWTQGSYEQYF; cdr3_nt: TGTGCCAGCAGTGAATGGACACAAGGATCCTACGAGCAGTACTTC
d_call: TRBD2; j_call: TRBJ2-1; v_call: TRBV4-1; clone_size: -; cdr3_aa: CASSQVWAGGKPYNEQFF; cdr3_nt: TGCGCCAGCAGCCAAGTCTGGGCGGGGGGGAAGCCCTACAATGAGCAGTTCTTC
d_call: -; j_call: TRBJ2-7; v_call: TRBV10-3; clone_size: few; cdr3_aa: CAISDGGNYEQYF; cdr3_nt: TGTGCCATCAGTGATGGCGGGAACTACGAGCAGTACTTC
d_call: -; j_call: TRBJ2-7; v_call: TRBV6-5; clone_size: -; cdr3_aa: CASRAGPGFYEQYF; cdr3_nt: TGTGCCAGCAGGGCAGGGCCGGGGTTCTACGAGCAGTACTTC
d_call: TRBD1; j_call: TRBJ2-5; v_call: TRBV20-1; clone_size: -; cdr3_aa: CSALIPGRGREQYF; cdr3_nt: TGCAGTGCCCTTATTCCGGGCAGGGGGCGCGAACAGTACTTC